Listed here are 32 T cell receptor beta chains from one sample, sequenced in a study of blood T cell repertoires in COVID-19. Sequenced by immunoSEQ multiplex PCR; TCRdb stores in-frame clones only, minus some. In the table there are roughly 43,000 clones, about 85% of which are singletons. Sequenced sample: peripheral blood. The receptors shown here come from a human donor in a cohort sampled during active COVID-19.

This chain joins TRBV18 and TRBJ2-7; 8 positions match TRBD1. Looked up from germline, CDR1 is KGHSH and CDR2 is LQKENI. J gave up 5 bases and V 4 bases, and 7 bases lay outside the gene matches. The CDR3 runs 14 residues. CDR3 sequence: CASSLRDRSDEQYF. The CDR3 DNA reads as TGTGCCAGCTCACTCCGGGACAGGTCGGACGAGCAGTACTTC.

This chain connects TRBV29-1 to TRBJ1-1, with D possibly matching TRBD1 (6 bases). This CDR3 has 11 residues. Germline V CDR1 and CDR2: SQVTM, ANQGSEA. V was trimmed by 7 bases and J by 7 bases, leaving 13 bases between them. The CDR3 nucleotides read TGCAGCGCCCAATCCAGGGGTGAAGCTTTCTTT. This encodes CSAQSRGEAFF.

The rearrangement uses TRBV7-9 and TRBJ2-1; D not certain. Germline values: CDR1 SEHNR, CDR2 FQNEAQ (reference sequence). This CDR3 is built from 13 residues. Trimming removed 2 bases at V and 6 bases at J, with 8 bases between. CDR3 protein: CASSLSASNEQFF. The CDR3 coding sequence is TGTGCCAGCAGCTTATCGGCTAGCAATGAGCAGTTCTTC.

Of note for this clone: The same CDR3 is also encoded by other DNA sequences in this sample. The V and J genes are TRBV30 and TRBJ1-5; D perhaps matches TRBD1 (6 bases). CDR3 length: 14 amino acids. Trimming removed 1 base from V and 7 bases from J, with 14 bases in between. Germline V CDR1 and CDR2: GTSNPN, SVGIG (reference sequence). For the CDR3, the DNA is TGTGCCTGGAGTGACAGGTTAAGGGGGCAGCCCCAGCATTTT. It is translated as CAWSDRLRGQPQHF. Filled out from reference TRBV30 and TRBJ1-5, the complete variable domain reads SQTIHQWPATLVQPVGSPLSLECTVEGTSNPNLYWYRQAAGRGLQLLFYSVGIGQISSEVPQNLSASRPQDRQFILSSKKLLLSDSGFYLCAWSDRLRGQPQHFGDGTRLSIL.

The chain is built from TRBV6-2 or TRBV6-3 and TRBJ1-2; 7 positions match TRBD1. CDR3 length: 15 residues. Germline CDR1 and CDR2: MNHEY and SVGEGT. The trim removed 5 bases at V and 1 base at J, leaving 7 bases unmatched. The CDR3 DNA follows: TGTGCCAGCAGTAGACGGACAGGTCTTAACTATGGCTACACCTTC. This codes for CASSRRTGLNYGYTF.

V is TRBV7-9 and J is TRBJ1-1, with 7 positions matching TRBD1. In germline, CDR1 is SEHNR, CDR2 FQNEAQ (reference sequence). After removal of 1 base from V and 10 bases from J, the junction contained 9 bases not matched to a gene. This CDR3 is built from 14 residues. The CDR3 here is CASSLVGTDLGAFF. The CDR3 region has the DNA TGTGCCAGCAGCTTAGTGGGGACAGACCTCGGAGCTTTCTTT.

The chain employs TRBV5-1 and TRBJ2-5; the D is unclear. The closer fit of TRBJ2-7 to the DNA end suggests the J call may be wrong. The CDR3 contains 15 residues. Germline CDR1 SGHRS, CDR2 YFSETQ. CDR3 amino acids: CASSLYDPPSYEQYF. In DNA form, the CDR3 reads TGCGCCAGCAGCTTGTACGATCCCCCCTCCTACGAGCAGTACTTC.

CDR3 amino acids: CASSLGPDYNEQFF. The DNA of the CDR3 is TGTGCCAGCAGCTTGGGGCCAGATTACAATGAGCAGTTCTTC. V is TRBV5-4 and J is TRBJ2-1; D remains unclear. Germline lookup yields CDR1 SGHNT and CDR2 YYREEE (reference sequence). There are 14 residues in the CDR3. Trimming stripped 0 bases from V and 4 bases from J, with 8 bases between.

The V call is TRBV24-1, the J call TRBJ2-3; 10 nucleotides line up with TRBD2. J gave up 3 bases and V 7 bases, and 9 bases lay outside the gene matches. The CDR3 totals 16 residues. Germline V gene lookup returns CDR1 KGHDR and CDR2 SFDVKD. CDR3 nucleotides: TGTGCCACCAGCTGGAGCGGGGGGGCCAATACAGATACGCAGTATTTT. Translating gives CATSWSGGANTDTQYF.

The chain joins TRBV29-1 to TRBJ2-2; 9 nucleotides line up with TRBD1. Looked up from germline, CDR1 is SQVTM and CDR2 is ANQGSEA. CDR3 length: 15 residues. With 7 bases clipped from V and 4 bases from J, the junction kept 10 bases outside the gene matches. CDR3: CSGAGTGTPTGELFF. CDR3 DNA: TGCAGCGGGGCCGGGACAGGGACCCCCACCGGGGAGCTGTTTTTT.

The J gene is TRBJ2-7, the V gene TRBV7-2; D is perhaps TRBD1 (5 bases). CDR3 length equals 15 residues. The V gene lost 0 bases and the J gene lost 6 bases, with 15 bases spanning the gap. Germline CDR1 and CDR2: SGHTA and FQGNSA. The CDR3 here is CASSLAGSGWSEQYF. CDR3 nucleotide sequence: TGTGCCAGCAGCTTAGCGGGATCAGGGTGGTCCGAGCAGTACTTC.

The V call is TRBV4-3, the J call TRBJ1-6, with D maybe TRBD1 (6 bases). CDR1 is LGHNA, CDR2 YSLEER, per germline. This CDR3 contains 12 residues. V was clipped by 6 bases and J by 10 bases, with 10 bases between them. CDR3 sequence (DNA): TGCGCCAGCAGGAGGGGGAACTCACCCCTCCACTTT. It is translated as CASRRGNSPLHF.

In this sample, this clone turned up a few times. This chain connects TRBV2 to TRBJ1-1; D is unclear. CDR3 size: 11 residues. Germline lookup yields CDR1 SNHLY and CDR2 FYNNEI. The V end was cut by 6 bases, the J end by 6 bases, with 8 bases between. The CDR3 nucleotides read TGTGCCAGCAGGCTGGGCTCTGAAGCTTTCTTT. This translates into CASRLGSEAFF.

The chain has TRBV5-1 and TRBJ2-3; 7 bases map to TRBD2. After removal of 4 bases from V and 4 bases from J, the junction contained 9 bases not matched to a gene. The CDR3 contains 15 residues. Germline V gene lookup returns CDR1 SGHRS and CDR2 YFSETQ. CDR3 residues: CASSPAGEGPDTQYF. CDR3 coding DNA: TGCGCCAGCAGCCCGGCCGGGGAGGGACCAGATACGCAGTATTTT.

This clone showed up just a few times. The J gene is TRBJ2-2, the V gene TRBV5-1; D is undetermined. Trimming took off 0 bases at V and 2 bases at J, with 5 bases between the two ends. CDR1 is SGHRS, CDR2 YFSETQ, per germline. This CDR3 has 14 amino acids. CDR3 amino acids: CASSLGRNTGELFF. CDR3 in DNA: TGCGCCAGCAGCTTGGGCAGAAACACCGGGGAGCTGTTTTTT.

V gene TRBV6-6 combines with J gene TRBJ2-7, with 11 bases lining up with TRBD2. Looked up from germline, CDR1 is MNHNY and CDR2 is SVGAGI (reference sequence). The CDR3 covers 16 residues. The J segment lost 9 bases and the V segment lost 6 bases, leaving 16 bases of the junction unmatched. The CDR3, as DNA: TGTGCCAGCAGCGCTTGGGGGGGACTAGCGGAGCCGTGGCAGTACTTC. Its translation is CASSAWGGLAEPWQYF.

The V call is TRBV14, the J call TRBJ1-4; perhaps TRBD1 as D (5 bases). The V gene lost 2 bases and the J gene lost 9 bases, with 10 bases spanning the gap. The CDR3 has 13 amino acids. Germline CDR1 is SGHDN and CDR2 is FVKESK. The CDR3 nucleotides are TGTGCCAGCAGCCAATATCCAGGGAAAAAACTGTTTTTT. Translated: CASSQYPGKKLFF.

CDR3: CASSLGTGRAGDTEAFF. CDR3 coding DNA: TGTGCCAGCAGTTTAGGGACAGGGAGGGCTGGGGACACTGAAGCTTTCTTT. This rearrangement joins TRBV27 to TRBJ1-1, with 9 bases identical to TRBD1. Per germline, CDR1 MNHEY and CDR2 SMNVEV (reference sequence). The junction had 10 bases not matched to a gene; V was cut back by 2 bases and J by 3 bases. This CDR3 comprises 17 residues.

The chain joins TRBV7-2 to TRBJ1-2; D might be TRBD1 (5 bases). This CDR3 region has 15 residues. V shed 5 bases and J shed 4 bases, with 17 bases lying between them. Germline V CDR1 and CDR2: SGHTA, FQGNSA. This chain's CDR3 is CASSRTTTALYGYTF. DNA of the CDR3: TGTGCCAGCAGCAGAACTACGACAGCGCTCTATGGCTACACCTTC.

The table lists this clone with a count of one. The rearrangement joins TRBV15 to TRBJ2-7; no clear D gene. The germline gives CDR1 LNHNV, CDR2 YYDKDF (reference sequence). The CDR3 runs 14 residues. V lost 0 bases to trimming and J lost 5 bases, with 11 bases between them. CDR3 in amino acids: CATSRDDAVHEQYF. For the CDR3, the DNA is TGTGCCACCAGCAGAGATGATGCGGTCCACGAGCAGTACTTC.

The rearrangement links TRBV9 to TRBJ1-5; D perhaps matches TRBD1 (5 bases). V was cut by 10 bases and J by 4 bases, with 18 bases left in between. This CDR3 is 14 amino acids long. From germline, CDR1 is SGDLS and CDR2 YYNGEE. The CDR3 sequence is CAPLGVGWNQPQHF. CDR3 coding DNA: TGTGCCCCCCTAGGGGTTGGTTGGAATCAGCCCCAGCATTTT.

CDR3 sequence (DNA): TGTGCCAGCTCACCTTCAACTGGAAACACCATATATTTT. This encodes CASSPSTGNTIYF. The rearrangement joins TRBV18 to TRBJ1-3, with D unclear. V lost 3 bases and J lost 2, with 5 bases in between. CDR3 length equals 13 residues. Germline loops: CDR1 KGHSH, CDR2 LQKENI.

This chain uses TRBV6-2 or TRBV6-3 with TRBJ1-2, with a weak D call TRBD1 (6 bases). The CDR3 is 13 residues long. Germline V lookup: CDR1 MNHEY, CDR2 SVGEGT. V gave up 6 bases and J gave up 4 bases, with 12 bases separating them. CDR3 residues: CASSHGQLYGYTF. As DNA, the CDR3 is TGTGCCAGCAGCCACGGACAGCTCTATGGCTACACCTTC.

V is TRBV6-5 and J is TRBJ1-2; 7 bases align to TRBD1. This CDR3 has 12 amino acids. Trimming took 4 bases from V and 8 from J; bases not matched to a gene: 4. CDR1 and CDR2 (germline): MNHEY, SVGAGI. As DNA, the CDR3 is TGTGCCAGCAGTTTTACAGGGGTGGGCTACACCTTC. This sequence encodes CASSFTGVGYTF.

The chain has TRBV2 and TRBJ2-3; the match to TRBD2 covers 9 bases. Trimming took 6 bases from V and 5 from J; bases not matched to a gene: 9. Looked up from germline, CDR1 is SNHLY and CDR2 is FYNNEI. The CDR3 length is 15 residues. CDR3 coding DNA: TGTGCCAGCAGGGTAGCGGCGGGAGGGGGAGATACGCAGTATTTT. Protein product: CASRVAAGGGDTQYF.

This chain connects TRBV20-1 to TRBJ2-3; TRBD2 might be the D (5 bases). V was cut by 3 bases and J by 2 bases, with 36 bases left in between. This CDR3 spans 22 amino acids. CDR1 and CDR2 (germline): DFQATT, SNEGSKA (reference sequence). CDR3 sequence (DNA): TGCAGTGCTAGTATTCGCTCGTTTGTGGGCGGGCCCTCTACGGCCCTCACAGATACGCAGTATTTT. Its protein product is CSASIRSFVGGPSTALTDTQYF.

V usage is TRBV29-1 and J usage is TRBJ2-7; D might be TRBD1 (6 bases). Trimming stripped 2 bases from V and 7 bases from J, with 18 bases between. Germline V gives CDR1 SQVTM, CDR2 ANQGSEA. This CDR3 is built from 14 residues. The CDR3 DNA is TGCAGCGTTGAACTCAACAGGGCCATAGGGGAGCAGTACTTC. Its translation is CSVELNRAIGEQYF.

The chain couples TRBV3-1 (or the pseudogene TRBV3-2) to TRBJ2-1; 8 bases line up with TRBD2. V shed 3 bases, J shed 7 bases, and the junction held 11 bases outside the gene matches. Looked up from germline, CDR1 is LGHDT and CDR2 is YNNKEL (reference sequence). CDR3 length: 16 residues. CDR3 in amino acids: CASSHPQAGGMNEQFF. CDR3 coding DNA: TGTGCCAGCAGCCATCCACAGGCGGGAGGTATGAATGAGCAGTTCTTC.

V gene TRBV10-3 combines with J gene TRBJ2-7, with 11 bases aligning to TRBD2. This CDR3 spans 15 amino acids. V dropped 6 bases and J dropped 2; count of bases not matched to a gene: 6. Germline V gene lookup returns CDR1 ENHRY and CDR2 SYGVKD. CDR3 nucleotide sequence: TGTGCCATCAGAACTAGCGGGGGCGATACCTACGAGCAGTACTTC. Protein: CAIRTSGGDTYEQYF.

The chain recombines TRBV27 with TRBJ1-5; 7 bases fit TRBD1. V dropped 6 bases and J dropped 7; count of bases not matched to a gene: 15. The CDR3 spans 16 residues. CDR1 and CDR2 from the germline V gene are MNHEY and SMNVEV (reference sequence). CDR3 region: CASRMLQGVRQQPQHF. The CDR3 bases are TGTGCCAGCAGGATGCTCCAGGGGGTTCGACAACAGCCCCAGCATTTT.

This chain joins TRBV9 and TRBJ2-1; 10 positions agree with TRBD2. This CDR3 region has 15 residues. CDR1 and CDR2 from the germline V gene are SGDLS and YYNGEE. V gave up 2 bases and J gave up 4 bases; unmatched junction bases: 3. CDR3 protein: CASSVSSGGYNEQFF. The CDR3 coding sequence is TGTGCCAGCAGCGTCTCTAGCGGGGGTTACAATGAGCAGTTCTTC. The variable domain in full, with the rest retrieved from reference TRBV9 and TRBJ2-1, is DSGVTQTPKHLITATGQRVTLRCSPRSGDLSVYWYQQSLDQGLQFLIQYYNGEERAKGNILERFSAQQFPDLHSELNLSSLELGDSALYFCASSVSSGGYNEQFFGPGTRLTVL.

The chain joins TRBV7-9 to TRBJ2-3; TRBD2 agrees at 10 bases. The CDR3 has 15 amino acids. The trim removed 2 bases at V and 3 bases at J, leaving 2 bases unmatched. Germline CDR1 SEHNR, CDR2 FQNEAQ (reference sequence). The CDR3 region is CASSLTSGATDTQYF. CDR3 sequence (DNA): TGTGCCAGCAGCTTAACTAGCGGGGCAACAGATACGCAGTATTTT. The whole variable domain, remainder taken from reference TRBV7-9 and TRBJ2-3, is DTGVSQNPRHKITKRGQNVTFRCDPISEHNRLYWYRQTLGQGPEFLTYFQNEAQLEKSRLLSDRFSAERPKGSFSTLEIQRTEQGDSAMYLCASSLTSGATDTQYFGPGTRLTVL.